The 23 T cell receptor beta chains below all came from one sample that was sequenced in a study of cytomegalovirus exposure and HLA in healthy donors. PCR primers comprised 60 Vbeta and 13 Jbeta primers. Repertoires were generated with immunoSEQ multiplex PCR, while TCRdb's copy carries only in-frame clones and drops some. The table shows 150,000 to 200,000 clones, with about 80% occurring only once. The sequenced material came from PBMCs. The receptors come from a woman aged 50 to 60 in good health and CMV-seronegative.

A remark on this clone: The germline gene is not matched at one end of the junction; a read error may be the cause. The chain joins TRBV5-6 to TRBJ2-4, with TRBD2 matching over 15 bases. The CDR3 sequence is 14 residues long. Germline V lookup: CDR1 SGHDT, CDR2 YYEEEE. The CDR3 protein is CASNTRGLAGGRWF. As DNA, the CDR3 is TGTGCCAGCAACACAAGGGGACTAGCGGGAGGCCGATGGTTC. The entire variable domain, with the rest obtained from reference TRBV5-6 and TRBJ2-4, is as follows: DAGVTQSPTHLIKTRGQQVTLRCSPKSGHDTVSWYQQALGQGPQFIFQYYEEEERQRGNFPDRFSGHQFPNYSSELNVNALLLGDSALYLCASNTRGLAGGRWFGAGTRLSVL.

The chain recombines TRBV5-1 with TRBJ2-1; 8 positions match TRBD2. Germline CDR1 SGHRS, CDR2 YFSETQ. J was trimmed by 4 bases and V by 3 bases; bases with no gene match: 3. The length of the CDR3 is 14 residues. The CDR3 spells CASSSGGGYNEQFF. Here the CDR3 DNA reads TGCGCCAGCAGCTCCGGGGGGGGTTACAATGAGCAGTTCTTC.

The chain uses TRBV11-1 and TRBJ2-3, with D uncertain. V lost 2 bases and J lost 0, with 9 bases in between. CDR3 length equals 15 residues. The germline gives CDR1 SGHAT, CDR2 FQDESV (reference sequence). The CDR3 coding sequence is TGTGCCAGCAGCTTAAGGCCGACTAGCACAGATACGCAGTATTTT. Protein sequence: CASSLRPTSTDTQYF.

This clone was found a few times. This chain uses TRBV5-6 with TRBJ1-1; 9 bases are shared with TRBD1. This CDR3 is built from 15 residues. Trimming cost V 0 bases and J 1 base; bases outside gene matches: 1. Germline V gene data show CDR1 as SGHDT and CDR2 as YYEEEE. The CDR3 protein is CASSLADRGNTEAFF. Written as DNA, the CDR3 is TGTGCCAGCAGCTTGGCGGACAGGGGGAACACTGAAGCTTTCTTT.

The chain employs TRBV28 and TRBJ2-7, with a weak D call TRBD1 (5 bases). V was clipped by 6 bases and J by 3 bases, with 15 bases between them. Looked up from germline, CDR1 is MDHEN and CDR2 is SYDVKM. This CDR3 has 14 amino acids. CDR3 sequence reads: CASRVGRDRYEQYF. The DNA for the CDR3 is TGTGCCAGCAGGGTAGGCAGGGATCGCTACGAGCAGTACTTC.

Only one count was recorded for this clone. The chain recombines TRBV10-1 with TRBJ2-2; 8 bases line up with TRBD1. The CDR3 is 14 amino acids. V lost 8 bases to trimming and J lost 5 bases; unmatched junction nucleotides: 7. Germline V gene data show CDR1 as WNHNN and CDR2 as SYGVQD (reference sequence). The CDR3 DNA reads TGCGCCAGCGCCCCGGACAGGGTAACCGGGGAGCTGTTTTTT. It translates to CASAPDRVTGELFF.

The J gene is TRBJ2-1, the V gene TRBV6-1; 8 bases match TRBD1. The CDR3 length is 15 residues. The trim removed 4 bases at V and 5 bases at J, leaving 7 bases unmatched. CDR1 is MNHNS and CDR2 is SASEGT in the germline V gene. CDR3 in amino acids: CASSGGTGGHNEQFF. The DNA of the CDR3 is TGTGCCAGCAGTGGGGGGACAGGAGGGCACAATGAGCAGTTCTTC.

This clone was recorded a few times. The chain carries TRBV7-9 and TRBJ1-4; no reliable D call. Trimming shortened V by 5 bases and J by 6 bases, and 4 bases separated the two germline ends. This CDR3 has 11 amino acids. Germline assignment: CDR1 SEHNR and CDR2 FQNEAQ (reference sequence). CDR3 DNA: TGTGCCAGCAGCCCCGATGAAAAACTGTTTTTT. It yields the protein CASSPDEKLFF.

J is TRBJ1-4 and V is TRBV5-6, with 7 bases fitting TRBD1. The V gene end was trimmed by 5 bases and the J gene end by 6 bases; junction bases not matched to a gene: 7. The germline V gene has CDR1 SGHDT and CDR2 YYEEEE. The CDR3 is made up of 14 amino acids. CDR3 region: CASRRTGEDEKLFF. DNA of the CDR3: TGTGCCAGCAGACGTACAGGGGAGGATGAAAAACTGTTTTTT.

The chain has TRBV27 and TRBJ2-7; 10 bases are a match to TRBD2. V was clipped by 6 bases and J by 0 bases; unmatched bases: 11. Per the germline V gene, CDR1 is MNHEY and CDR2 is SMNVEV (reference sequence). The CDR3 is 17 residues long. CDR3 in amino acids: CASRFTSGKGGSYEQYF. For the CDR3, the DNA is TGTGCCAGCAGATTCACTAGCGGGAAAGGGGGCTCCTACGAGCAGTACTTC.

The chain carries TRBV7-2 and TRBJ2-2, with 11 bases lining up with TRBD2. Germline-derived CDR1 and CDR2 are SGHTA and FQGNSA. With 5 bases clipped from V and 5 bases from J, the junction kept 4 bases outside the gene matches. This CDR3 region has 15 residues. The CDR3 region has the DNA TGTGCCAGCAGCCCGGGACTAGCGGCTACCGGGGAGCTGTTTTTT. Amino acid sequence: CASSPGLAATGELFF. The full variable domain, in which reference TRBV7-2 and TRBJ2-2 provide the parts outside the CDR3, is GAGVSQSPSNKVTEKGKDVELRCDPISGHTALYWYRQSLGQGLEFLIYFQGNSAPDKSGLPSDRFSAERTGGSVSTLTIQRTQQEDSAVYLCASSPGLAATGELFFGEGSRLTVL.

Ten or more counts support this clone. V gene TRBV10-1 combines with J gene TRBJ2-7; tentatively, D is TRBD2 (6 bases). The CDR3 totals 15 residues. Trimming shortened V by 3 bases and J by 7 bases, and 19 bases separated the two germline ends. Germline V gene data show CDR1 as WNHNN and CDR2 as SYGVQD (reference sequence). CDR3 sequence: CASSDNPGTSGEQYF. CDR3 sequence (DNA): TGCGCCAGCAGTGACAACCCCGGGACTTCGGGGGAGCAGTACTTC.

This clone was observed a few times. The chain has TRBV6-5 and TRBJ1-1; D uncertain. V was pared by 6 bases and J by 1 base, with 12 bases between. Germline CDR1 and CDR2: MNHEY and SVGAGI. The CDR3 is 14 residues long. The CDR3 DNA follows: TGTGCCAGCAGATTTGGACTGGAGAACACTGAAGCTTTCTTT. Translated, it gives CASRFGLENTEAFF.

CDR3 protein: CAVEAGGSYNEQFF. The CDR3 region has the DNA TGTGCCGTCGAAGCGGGGGGGTCCTACAATGAGCAGTTCTTC. This chain links TRBV19 with TRBJ2-1; 10 bases align to TRBD2. The CDR3 totals 14 residues. Unmatched junction bases numbered 5, after V lost 11 bases and J lost 1 base. Germline loops: CDR1 LNHDA, CDR2 SQIVND (reference sequence).

This clone occurred a few times. This chain uses TRBV28 with TRBJ2-3; 8 bases are a match to TRBD1. The V gene's germline CDR1 is MDHEN and CDR2 SYDVKM. The CDR3 contains 17 residues. V gave up 3 bases and J gave up 1 base; unmatched junction bases: 9. CDR3: CASSFGSDRARTDTQYF. As DNA, the CDR3 is TGTGCCAGCAGTTTCGGATCGGACAGGGCCCGCACAGATACGCAGTATTTT.

The chain carries TRBV5-5 and TRBJ1-4, with D possibly being TRBD1 (5 bases). Per the germline V gene, CDR1 is SGHKS and CDR2 is YYEKEE (reference sequence). This CDR3 is built from 16 residues. Trimming shortened V by 4 bases and J by 6 bases, and 19 bases separated the two germline ends. CDR3 coding DNA: TGTGCCAGCAGCCCTAGGGACGGGGAGGTGTATGAAAAACTGTTTTTT. The encoded protein is CASSPRDGEVYEKLFF.

In DNA, the CDR3 is TGTGCCAGCAGACCCGGGTTCCGCACAGATACGCAGTATTTT. Translated, it gives CASRPGFRTDTQYF. The gene calls are TRBV28 and TRBJ2-3; no clear D gene. CDR1 MDHEN and CDR2 SYDVKM come from the germline V gene. There are 14 residues in the CDR3. Deletions cut 6 bases from V and 1 base from J, with 11 bases between.

The chain employs TRBV7-9 and TRBJ2-7, with 8 bases identical to TRBD1. Germline V lookup: CDR1 SEHNR, CDR2 FQNEAQ (reference sequence). V was pared by 5 bases and J by 0 bases, with 9 bases of the junction left unmatched. This CDR3 has 16 residues. CDR3 sequence: CASSPHRGVSSYEQYF. For the CDR3, the DNA is TGTGCCAGCAGCCCCCACAGGGGGGTGTCCTCCTACGAGCAGTACTTC. The full variable domain, in which reference TRBV7-9 and TRBJ2-7 provide the parts outside the CDR3, is DTGVSQNPRHKITKRGQNVTFRCDPISEHNRLYWYRQTLGQGPEFLTYFQNEAQLEKSRLLSDRFSAERPKGSFSTLEIQRTEQGDSAMYLCASSPHRGVSSYEQYFGPGTRLTVT.

The rearrangement links TRBV18 to TRBJ2-3; 8 nucleotides match TRBD2. V shed 1 base, J shed 6 bases, and the junction held 3 bases outside the gene matches. Germline V CDR1 and CDR2: KGHSH, LQKENI. The CDR3 sequence is 14 residues long. CDR3 DNA: TGTGCCAGCTCACCACGCACGGGAGGGGATACGCAGTATTTT. This sequence encodes CASSPRTGGDTQYF.

The rearrangement uses TRBV9 and TRBJ1-5, with 10 positions matching TRBD1. The V gene's germline CDR1 is SGDLS and CDR2 YYNGEE. With V trimmed by 4 bases and J by 5 bases, 6 bases remained unmatched. The CDR3 spans 15 residues. CDR3 in amino acids: CASSTSDRGHQPQHF. In DNA, the CDR3 is TGTGCCAGCAGCACCTCCGACAGGGGGCATCAGCCCCAGCATTTT.

This clone was counted a single time. The genes are TRBV9 and TRBJ2-2; tentative D call: TRBD1 (5 bases). The CDR3 spans 13 residues. V was pared by 7 bases and J by 6 bases, with 13 bases between. Germline V gene data show CDR1 as SGDLS and CDR2 as YYNGEE. CDR3 residues: CASRAGMSGELFF. CDR3 in DNA: TGTGCCAGCCGGGCAGGGATGTCCGGGGAGCTGTTTTTT.

The chain is built from TRBV5-4 and TRBJ2-1, with D perhaps matching TRBD2 (6 bases). V lost 4 bases and J lost 4, with 18 bases in between. CDR1 and CDR2 (germline): SGHNT, YYREEE (reference sequence). CDR3 length: 16 amino acids. The CDR3 loop is CASSDMTRSPYNEQFF. In DNA form, the CDR3 reads TGTGCCAGCAGCGATATGACTAGATCCCCTTACAATGAGCAGTTCTTC. The full variable domain, completed using reference TRBV5-4 and TRBJ2-1, is ETGVTQSPTHLIKTRGQQVTLRCSSQSGHNTVSWYQQALGQGPQFIFQYYREEENGRGNFPPRFSGLQFPNYSSELNVNALELDDSALYLCASSDMTRSPYNEQFFGPGTRLTVL.

The chain combines TRBV28 with TRBJ2-5, with 11 bases identical to TRBD2. This CDR3 has 16 residues. In germline, CDR1 is MDHEN, CDR2 SYDVKM. Trimming at V came to 5 bases and at J to 2 bases, leaving 7 bases not matched to a gene. In nucleotides, the CDR3 is TGTGCCAGCAGTACCCAGGGACTAGCGGCACAAGAGACCCAGTACTTC. It codes for CASSTQGLAAQETQYF.